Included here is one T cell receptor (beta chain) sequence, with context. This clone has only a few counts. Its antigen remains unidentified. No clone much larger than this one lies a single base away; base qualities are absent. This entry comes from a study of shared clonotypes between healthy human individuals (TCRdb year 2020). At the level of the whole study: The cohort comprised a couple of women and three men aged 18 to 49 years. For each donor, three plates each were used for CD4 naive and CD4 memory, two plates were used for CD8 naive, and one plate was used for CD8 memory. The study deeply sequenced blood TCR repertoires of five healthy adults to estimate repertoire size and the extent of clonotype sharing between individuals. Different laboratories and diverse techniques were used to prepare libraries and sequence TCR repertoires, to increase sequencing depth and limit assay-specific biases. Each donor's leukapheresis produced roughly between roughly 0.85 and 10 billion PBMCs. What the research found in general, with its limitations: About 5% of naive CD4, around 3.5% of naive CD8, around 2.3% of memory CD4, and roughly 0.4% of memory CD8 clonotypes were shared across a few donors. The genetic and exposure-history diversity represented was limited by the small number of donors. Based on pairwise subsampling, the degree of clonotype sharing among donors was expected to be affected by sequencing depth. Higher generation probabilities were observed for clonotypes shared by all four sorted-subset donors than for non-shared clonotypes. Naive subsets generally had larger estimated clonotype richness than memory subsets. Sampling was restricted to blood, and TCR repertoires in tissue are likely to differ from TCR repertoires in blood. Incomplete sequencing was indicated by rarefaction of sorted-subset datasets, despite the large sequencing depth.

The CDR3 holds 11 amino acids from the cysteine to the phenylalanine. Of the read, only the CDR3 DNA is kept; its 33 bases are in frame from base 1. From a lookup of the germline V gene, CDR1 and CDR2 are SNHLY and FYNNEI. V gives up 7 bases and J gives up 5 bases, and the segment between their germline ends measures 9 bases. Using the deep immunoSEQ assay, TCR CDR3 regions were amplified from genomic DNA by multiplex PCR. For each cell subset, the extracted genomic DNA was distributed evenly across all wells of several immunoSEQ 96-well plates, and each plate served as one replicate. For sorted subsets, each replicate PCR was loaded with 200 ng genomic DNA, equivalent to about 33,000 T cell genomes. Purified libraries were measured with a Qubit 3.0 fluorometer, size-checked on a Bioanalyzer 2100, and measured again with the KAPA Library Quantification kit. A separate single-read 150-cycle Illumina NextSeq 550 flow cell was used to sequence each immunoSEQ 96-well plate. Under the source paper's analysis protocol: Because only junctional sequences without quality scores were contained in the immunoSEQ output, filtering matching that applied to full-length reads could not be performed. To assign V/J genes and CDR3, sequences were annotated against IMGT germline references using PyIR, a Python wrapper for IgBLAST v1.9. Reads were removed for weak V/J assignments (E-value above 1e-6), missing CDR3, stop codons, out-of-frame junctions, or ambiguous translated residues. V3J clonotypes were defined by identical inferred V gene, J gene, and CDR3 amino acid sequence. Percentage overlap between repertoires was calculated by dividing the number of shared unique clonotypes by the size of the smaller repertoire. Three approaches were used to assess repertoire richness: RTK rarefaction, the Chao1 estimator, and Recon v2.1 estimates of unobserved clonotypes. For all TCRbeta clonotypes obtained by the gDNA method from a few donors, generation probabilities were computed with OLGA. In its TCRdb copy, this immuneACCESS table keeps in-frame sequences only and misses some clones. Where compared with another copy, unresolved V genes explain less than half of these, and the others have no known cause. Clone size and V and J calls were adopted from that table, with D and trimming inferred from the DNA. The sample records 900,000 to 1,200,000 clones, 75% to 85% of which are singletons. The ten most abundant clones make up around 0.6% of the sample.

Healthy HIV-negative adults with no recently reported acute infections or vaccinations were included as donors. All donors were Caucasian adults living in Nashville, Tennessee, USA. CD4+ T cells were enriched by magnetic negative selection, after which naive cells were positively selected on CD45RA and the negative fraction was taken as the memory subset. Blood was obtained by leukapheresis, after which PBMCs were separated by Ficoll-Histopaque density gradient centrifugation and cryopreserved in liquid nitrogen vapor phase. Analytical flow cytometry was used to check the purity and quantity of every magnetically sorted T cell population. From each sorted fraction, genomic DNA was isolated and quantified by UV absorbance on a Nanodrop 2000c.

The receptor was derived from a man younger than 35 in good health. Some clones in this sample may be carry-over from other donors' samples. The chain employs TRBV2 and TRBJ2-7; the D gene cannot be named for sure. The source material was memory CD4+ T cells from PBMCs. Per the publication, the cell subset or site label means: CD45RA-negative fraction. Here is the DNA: TGTGCCAGCACCAGTCTTAACGAGCAGTACTTC. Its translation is CASTSLNEQYF.